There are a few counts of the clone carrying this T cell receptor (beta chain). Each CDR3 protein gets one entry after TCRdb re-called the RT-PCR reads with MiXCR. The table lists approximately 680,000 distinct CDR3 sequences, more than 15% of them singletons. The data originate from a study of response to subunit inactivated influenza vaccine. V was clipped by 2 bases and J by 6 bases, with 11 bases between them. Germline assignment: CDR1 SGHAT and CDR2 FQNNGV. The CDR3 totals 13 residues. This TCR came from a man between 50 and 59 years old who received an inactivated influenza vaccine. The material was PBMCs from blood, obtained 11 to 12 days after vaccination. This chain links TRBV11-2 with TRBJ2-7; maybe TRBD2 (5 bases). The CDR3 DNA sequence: TGTGCCAGCAGCTTAAGGCGGGTCGCCGAGCAGTACTTC. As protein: CASSLRRVAEQYF.